The 8 T cell receptor beta chains reported below all come from one sample, sequenced in a study of a mutant IDH1 vaccine in newly diagnosed glioma. These receptors have no known antigen. The assay was immunoSEQ multiplex PCR, and TCRdb's table has in-frame clones only and misses some. The data show around 78,000 clones, roughly 85% seen once. Time point: week 23, last vaccination. Topical imiquimod was applied with each vaccine dose, which held 300 ug of mutant IDH1 20-mer peptide. Here the sequenced sample was PBMCs, taken from a glioma patient whose treatment included an IDH1 peptide vaccine. These receptors originate from a man aged 25 to 40 with glioma. Some clones in this sample may be carry-over from other donors' samples.

This chain links TRBV9 with TRBJ2-7; 8 bases fit TRBD2. Germline V gene sequence: CDR1 SGDLS, CDR2 YYNGEE. This CDR3 spans 15 amino acids. Losses at the gene ends were 0 bases for V and 2 bases for J; bases not matched to a gene: 4. The CDR3 loop is CASSVGAGGPYEQYF. The CDR3 DNA follows: TGTGCCAGCAGCGTAGGGGCGGGAGGTCCCTACGAGCAGTACTTC.

For this clone: Lacking the conserved final phenylalanine or tryptophan, this CDR3 likely reflects a read error. The rearrangement links TRBV5-6 to TRBJ1-2; 8 nucleotides line up with TRBD1. CDR3 size: 14 residues. V was pared by 1 base and J by 7 bases, with 6 bases of the junction left unmatched. Per the germline V gene, CDR1 is SGHDT and CDR2 is YYEEEE. DNA for the CDR3: TGTGCCAGCAGCTTGAGGGCAGGGGGCCTTGGCTACACCCTC. It translates to CASSLRAGGLGYTL.

This chain joins TRBV5-8 and TRBJ1-2; TRBD1 might be the D (6 bases). Trimming took 4 bases from V and 1 from J, leaving 14 bases between them. The CDR3 sequence is 15 residues long. Germline CDR1 and CDR2: SGHTS and YDEGEE. The CDR3 DNA reads as TGTGCCAGCAGCCCGACAGGACCCTTTAACTATGGCTACACCTTC. It codes for CASSPTGPFNYGYTF.

The rearrangement uses TRBV5-1 and TRBJ1-3; TRBD1 matches at 9 bases. V was clipped by 7 bases and J by 3 bases; unmatched bases: 11. Germline V gives CDR1 SGHRS, CDR2 YFSETQ. CDR3 size: 16 residues. CDR3 protein: CASALIQGARGNTIYF. CDR3 in DNA: TGCGCCAGCGCCTTAATACAGGGGGCTCGTGGAAACACCATATATTTT.

The chain carries TRBV19 and TRBJ2-2, with D perhaps assigned TRBD1 or TRBD2 (5 bases each). Germline V gives CDR1 LNHDA, CDR2 SQIVND (reference sequence). This CDR3 region has 15 residues. The V end lost 3 bases, the J end lost 6 bases, and 14 bases lay between the germline ends. CDR3 loop: CASSILAGRAGELFF. The CDR3 nucleotides read TGTGCCAGTAGTATCCTCGCAGGGAGAGCCGGGGAGCTGTTTTTT.

The chain combines TRBV28 with TRBJ2-2; unclear D gene. Germline values: CDR1 MDHEN, CDR2 SYDVKM. Trimming removed 6 bases at V and 0 bases at J, with 8 bases between. The CDR3 has 14 amino acids. The CDR3, as DNA: TGTGCCAGCAGCCTAGACCCGAACACCGGGGAGCTGTTTTTT. It encodes CASSLDPNTGELFF.

The rearrangement joins TRBV29-1 to TRBJ1-2; 8 bases line up with TRBD1. Germline loops: CDR1 SQVTM, CDR2 ANQGSEA. Germline trimming cut 3 bases from V and 3 bases from J; bases unmatched to any gene: 6. This CDR3 spans 14 amino acids. The CDR3 sequence: CSVDPQGDHYGYTF. The DNA of the CDR3 is TGCAGCGTTGATCCACAGGGGGATCACTATGGCTACACCTTC.

This clone was detected once. The chain carries TRBV7-9 and TRBJ1-3, with D unclear. The V gene's germline CDR1 is SEHNR and CDR2 FQNEAQ (reference sequence). The germline V and J ends were trimmed by 0 bases and 6 bases, with 0 bases remaining between them. The CDR3 covers 11 residues. The CDR3 sequence is CASSLANTIYF. CDR3 coding DNA: TGTGCCAGCAGCTTAGCAAACACCATATATTTT.